These 24 T cell receptor beta chains share one sample of origin, sequenced in a study of blood T cell repertoires in COVID-19. Sequenced by immunoSEQ multiplex PCR; TCRdb stores in-frame clones only, minus some. The sample yields approximately 260,000 clones, 75% to 90% seen once. Material: peripheral blood. Receptors were obtained from a man aged 45-65 years with acute or convalescent COVID-19.

The chain carries TRBV5-5 and TRBJ2-1, with a possible D match to TRBD2 (5 bases). This CDR3 comprises 13 residues. V was pared by 3 bases and J by 5 bases, with 9 bases between. Per germline, CDR1 SGHKS and CDR2 YYEKEE (reference sequence). CDR3 amino acids: CASSSLGNNEQFF. DNA for the CDR3: TGTGCCAGCAGCTCCCTCGGGAACAATGAGCAGTTCTTC.

The chain combines TRBV11-2 with TRBJ2-1; 14 bases are a match to TRBD2. The CDR3 runs to 14 residues. Germline V CDR1 and CDR2: SGHAT, FQNNGV. V lost 8 bases, J lost 7 bases, and 4 bases stayed unmatched. CDR3 sequence reads: CASLRLAGGNEQFF. CDR3 DNA: TGTGCCAGCCTTCGACTAGCGGGGGGGAATGAGCAGTTCTTC.

The rearrangement uses TRBV6-5 and TRBJ1-1, with 8 positions matching TRBD1. The CDR3 spans 14 residues. V gave up 6 bases and J gave up 11 bases; unmatched junction bases: 14. CDR1 is MNHEY, CDR2 SVGAGI, per germline. The CDR3 bases are TGTGCCAGCAGGCTCCAAGACAGGGGTGTGACGGCTTTCTTT. As protein: CASRLQDRGVTAFF.

The chain carries TRBV10-2 and TRBJ2-7; 9 bases fit TRBD2. CDR3 length: 15 residues. V lost 3 bases and J lost 1; bases outside the gene matches: 4. CDR1 is WSHSY, CDR2 SAAADI, per germline. The chain's CDR3 is CASSDLAGVSYEQYF. CDR3 DNA sequence: TGCGCCAGCAGTGATTTAGCGGGGGTATCCTACGAGCAGTACTTC.

The chain links TRBV4-1 to TRBJ2-1; the match to TRBD2 covers 9 bases. This CDR3 comprises 17 residues. CDR1 and CDR2 (germline): MGHRA, YSYEKL. The V gene end was trimmed by 4 bases and the J gene end by 7 bases; junction bases not matched to a gene: 14. This chain's CDR3 is CASSPIRLGGGGNEQFF. Written as DNA, the CDR3 is TGCGCCAGCAGCCCAATCCGACTAGGCGGGGGGGGGAATGAGCAGTTCTTC.

This clone was seen a handful of times. This chain uses TRBV30 with TRBJ2-5; 9 bases are a match to TRBD1. Per germline, CDR1 GTSNPN and CDR2 SVGIG (reference sequence). V was clipped by 4 bases and J by 7 bases; unmatched bases: 7. This CDR3 has 13 amino acids. In DNA, the CDR3 is TGTGCCTGGATGAACAGGGGGCGAGGGACCCAGTACTTC. It translates to CAWMNRGRGTQYF.

This chain connects TRBV29-1 to TRBJ1-2, with 11 bases aligning to TRBD1. From germline, CDR1 is SQVTM and CDR2 ANQGSEA. The CDR3 contains 12 residues. Trimming at V came to 8 bases and at J to 4 bases, leaving 3 bases not matched to a gene. The CDR3 here is CSSGQGAYGYTF. CDR3 DNA: TGCAGCTCCGGACAGGGGGCCTATGGCTACACCTTC.

This chain links TRBV27 with TRBJ2-7; 9 bases are shared with TRBD2. V was clipped by 0 bases and J by 6 bases; unmatched bases: 9. The V gene's germline CDR1 is MNHEY and CDR2 SMNVEV (reference sequence). The CDR3 runs to 16 residues. CDR3 sequence: CASSLSGQRGVAEQYF. CDR3 bases: TGTGCCAGCAGTTTATCGGGTCAGCGGGGGGTTGCCGAGCAGTACTTC.

Ten or more counts support this clone. The chain is built from TRBV7-8 and TRBJ2-7, with a tentative D call TRBD2 (5 bases). Trimming pared 2 bases from V and 5 bases from J, leaving 13 bases between. CDR3 length: 14 residues. Germline CDR1 reads SGHVS; CDR2 reads FQNEAQ. The CDR3 loop is CASSLKRVSDEQYF. The CDR3 bases are TGTGCCAGCAGCTTAAAGAGGGTATCAGACGAGCAGTACTTC.

This clone showed up just a few times. The chain couples TRBV7-9 to TRBJ1-1; tentatively, D is TRBD1 (5 bases). Germline V gene lookup returns CDR1 SEHNR and CDR2 FQNEAQ (reference sequence). The ends were cut back, 1 base at V and 4 bases at J, with 13 bases in the middle. The CDR3 is 15 amino acids. The CDR3 bases are TGTGCCAGCAGCTTAGTGGGCGGGACCCTCACTGAAGCTTTCTTT. Translating gives CASSLVGGTLTEAFF.

The chain uses TRBV10-3 and TRBJ1-2, with 8 bases that match TRBD1. CDR1 and CDR2 from the germline V gene are ENHRY and SYGVKD. The CDR3 has 15 amino acids. The junction had 5 bases not matched to a gene; V was cut back by 4 bases and J by 1 base. This CDR3 is CAISGQGALNYGYTF. The CDR3 DNA follows: TGTGCCATCAGTGGCCAGGGGGCGCTTAACTATGGCTACACCTTC.

The rearrangement links TRBV2 to TRBJ2-3; 13 nucleotides line up with TRBD2. Germline V lookup: CDR1 SNHLY, CDR2 FYNNEI. V shed 6 bases and J 2 bases; nucleotides not matched to a gene: 2. There are 15 residues in the CDR3. CDR3 protein: CASRGTSGDTDTQYF. Written as DNA, the CDR3 is TGTGCCAGCAGGGGGACTAGCGGGGACACAGATACGCAGTATTTT.

This chain links TRBV24-1 with TRBJ1-6; D not resolved. CDR3 length equals 11 residues. Germline V gene lookup returns CDR1 KGHDR and CDR2 SFDVKD. The V and J ends lost 4 bases and 10 bases respectively, with 4 bases between them. The chain's CDR3 is CATSESSPLHF. The CDR3 bases are TGTGCCACCAGTGAATCGTCACCCCTCCACTTT.

The V and J genes are TRBV29-1 and TRBJ2-5; 7 bases fit TRBD1. Trimming took 6 bases from V and 3 from J; bases not matched to a gene: 13. CDR1 and CDR2 from the germline V gene are SQVTM and ANQGSEA. The CDR3 has 15 residues. CDR3 DNA: TGCAGCGTCGGGCGAGGGACAGACACCGAAGAGACCCAGTACTTC. This codes for CSVGRGTDTEETQYF.

The gene calls are TRBV5-1 and TRBJ2-7; 12 bases agree with TRBD1. Germline trimming cut 2 bases from V and 6 bases from J; bases unmatched to any gene: 15. The CDR3 is 18 residues long. Germline-derived CDR1 and CDR2 are SGHRS and YFSETQ. The CDR3 region has the DNA TGCGCCAGCAGCTTTTCTGCCTCCCCGGGACAGGGGGCATCCGAGCAGTACTTC. Translating it yields CASSFSASPGQGASEQYF.

The rearrangement links TRBV7-3 to TRBJ2-1, with TRBD1 matching over 8 bases. V was clipped by 6 bases and J by 6 bases; unmatched bases: 4. Germline CDR1 and CDR2: SGHTA and FQGTGA. This CDR3 region has 13 residues. In DNA, the CDR3 is TGTGCCAGCAGATCCACAGGGGGCAATGAGCAGTTCTTC. Its translation: CASRSTGGNEQFF.

The V call is TRBV4-1, the J call TRBJ2-5, with a tentative D call TRBD2 (7 bases). Looked up from germline, CDR1 is MGHRA and CDR2 is YSYEKL. The CDR3 runs to 16 residues. Trimming stripped 0 bases from V and 4 bases from J, with 15 bases between. CDR3 in DNA: TGCGCCAGCAGCCAAGAAGAGAGGCGGGGGCGAGAGACCCAGTACTTC. Translation gives CASSQEERRGRETQYF.

CDR3 loop: CAWSARGATYNEQFF. As DNA, the CDR3 is TGTGCCTGGAGTGCCCGCGGCGCTACCTACAATGAGCAGTTCTTC. The V call is TRBV30, the J call TRBJ2-1; no clear D gene. Germline assignment: CDR1 GTSNPN and CDR2 SVGIG (reference sequence). The CDR3 consists of 15 residues. The V end was cut by 1 base, the J end by 2 bases, with 12 bases between. Drawing the rest from reference TRBV30 and TRBJ2-1, the complete variable domain is SQTIHQWPATLVQPVGSPLSLECTVEGTSNPNLYWYRQAAGRGLQLLFYSVGIGQISSEVPQNLSASRPQDRQFILSSKKLLLSDSGFYLCAWSARGATYNEQFFGPGTRLTVL.

The chain combines TRBV11-2 with TRBJ2-7; possibly TRBD1 for D (6 bases). V was clipped by 0 bases and J by 4 bases, with 13 bases between them. CDR1 and CDR2 from the germline V gene are SGHAT and FQNNGV. The CDR3 extends over 15 amino acids. The CDR3 bases are TGTGCCAGCAGCTTAGATCGCCAGGGGTTTTACGAGCAGTACTTC. Its protein is CASSLDRQGFYEQYF.

The V and J genes are TRBV6-6 and TRBJ1-1; D not resolved. V was clipped by 0 bases and J by 1 base, with 9 bases between them. The CDR3 is made up of 15 amino acids. Germline assignment: CDR1 MNHNY and CDR2 SVGAGI (reference sequence). The CDR3 loop is CASSYSMGSNTEAFF. The DNA of the CDR3 is TGTGCCAGCAGTTACTCGATGGGCTCGAACACTGAAGCTTTCTTT.

The V call is TRBV2, the J call TRBJ1-3, with 7 bases identical to TRBD1. V lost 4 bases to trimming and J lost 0 bases; unmatched junction nucleotides: 6. The CDR3 covers 16 residues. CDR1 is SNHLY, CDR2 FYNNEI, per germline. CDR3 nucleotides: TGTGCCAGCAGTGGAGGGGGCCCCTTCTCTGGAAACACCATATATTTT. Translation gives CASSGGGPFSGNTIYF.

The V and J genes are TRBV2 and TRBJ2-5; a weak D match, TRBD2 (6 bases). Per the germline V gene, CDR1 is SNHLY and CDR2 is FYNNEI. With 6 bases removed from V and 2 bases from J, the gap between germline ends came to 10 bases. This CDR3 has 13 amino acids. This chain's CDR3 is CASSRDLQETQYF. The CDR3 nucleotides are TGTGCCAGCAGCCGGGACTTACAAGAGACCCAGTACTTC.

V usage is TRBV12-5 and J usage is TRBJ2-1, with 9 bases aligning to TRBD2. Looked up from germline, CDR1 is LGHNT and CDR2 is FRNRAP. CDR3 length: 16 residues. Trimming removed 5 bases from V and 9 bases from J; junction bases left unmatched: 14. CDR3 sequence reads: CASGIPSGAGGSEQFF. CDR3 in DNA: TGTGCTAGTGGTATCCCCTCGGGAGCGGGGGGCTCTGAGCAGTTCTTC.

The V and J genes are TRBV18 and TRBJ2-3, with TRBD2 matching over 9 bases. The CDR3 is 16 amino acids. The V segment lost 3 bases and the J segment 2 bases; nucleotides outside the gene matches: 6. From germline, CDR1 is KGHSH and CDR2 LQKENI. The CDR3 sequence is CASSPRLAGDTDTQYF. DNA of the CDR3: TGTGCCAGCTCACCCCGGTTAGCGGGGGACACAGATACGCAGTATTTT.